The rows below give T cell receptor beta chains drawn from one sample of a study of technical replicates of blood from several donors. Profiling relied on immunoSEQ multiplex PCR, and the TCRdb table lists in-frame clones only, not all of them. Of 87,000 or so clones listed, 92% were seen once; the top ten hold more than 0.25%. The specimen was T cells isolated from PBMCs. Source of these receptors: a human donor in good health. Each CDR3 is given with its conserved first and last residue. Fields, in order: clone size, D gene, J gene, V gene, CDR3 protein, CDR3 DNA. The D gene is left open where the match is weak. Only part of the rows carry a size: once, few, many, or a class if the clone is expanded.

NA | NA | TRBJ2-2 | TRBV27 | CASSYHRGGFAGELFF | TGTGCCAGCAGTTACCACAGGGGGGGATTTGCCGGGGAGCTGTTTTTT
NA | NA | TRBJ1-2 | TRBV6-5 | CASSYRGREDYGYTF | TGTGCCAGCAGTTATAGGGGCAGGGAGGACTATGGCTACACCTTC
NA | TRBD2 | TRBJ2-3 | TRBV19 | CASSLWGDSGLADTQYF | TGTGCCAGTAGTCTCTGGGGGGACTCGGGACTAGCAGATACGCAGTATTTT
NA | NA | TRBJ1-1 | TRBV2 | CASKQAGTEAFF | TGTGCCAGCAAGCAGGCAGGGACTGAAGCTTTCTTT
NA | NA | TRBJ1-3 | TRBV6-1 | CASRVEGEGNTIYF | TGTGCCAGCAGGGTGGAGGGTGAGGGAAACACCATATATTTT
NA | TRBD1 | TRBJ1-2 | TRBV11-1 | CASSSGTGLDGYTF | TGTGCCAGCAGCTCTGGGACAGGGCTGGATGGCTACACCTTC
NA | NA | TRBJ2-1 | TRBV7-6 | CASSRMTSNEQFF | TGTGCCAGCAGCCGCATGACTAGCAATGAGCAGTTCTTC
NA | NA | TRBJ2-7 | TRBV18 | CASSPPQIVYEQYF | TGTGCCAGCTCACCACCTCAGATTGTCTACGAGCAGTACTTC
NA | NA | TRBJ2-1 | TRBV19 | CATAQGDYNEQFF | TGTGCCACCGCGCAGGGCGACTACAATGAGCAGTTCTTC
once | TRBD1 | TRBJ1-6 | TRBV10-1 | CASSDSRRGQNSPLHF | TGCGCCAGCAGCGATTCCCGGAGGGGGCAAAATTCACCCCTCCACTTT